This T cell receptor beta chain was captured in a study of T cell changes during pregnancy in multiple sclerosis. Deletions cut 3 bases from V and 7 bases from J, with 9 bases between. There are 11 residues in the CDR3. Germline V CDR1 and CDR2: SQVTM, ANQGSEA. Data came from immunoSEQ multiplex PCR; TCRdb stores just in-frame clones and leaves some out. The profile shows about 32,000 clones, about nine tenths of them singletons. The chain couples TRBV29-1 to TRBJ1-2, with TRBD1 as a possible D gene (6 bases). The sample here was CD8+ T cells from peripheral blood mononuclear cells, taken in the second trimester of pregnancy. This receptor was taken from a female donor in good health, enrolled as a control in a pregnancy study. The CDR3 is CSVEGAGGYTF. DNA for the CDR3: TGCAGCGTTGAGGGGGCAGGTGGCTACACCTTC. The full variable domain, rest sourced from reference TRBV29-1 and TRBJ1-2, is SAVISQKPSRDICQRGTSLTIQCQVDSQVTMMFWYRQQPGQSLTLIATANQGSEATYESGFVIDKFPISRPNLTFSTLTVSNMSPEDSSIYLCSVEGAGGYTFGSGTRLTVV.